The 19 T cell receptor beta chains below were found in one sample sequenced in a study of blood T cell repertoires in COVID-19. The protocol was immunoSEQ multiplex PCR, while the TCRdb copy is restricted to in-frame clones and leaves out a portion. Of approximately 160,000 clones listed, under 90% were seen once; the top ten hold around 7.8%. The sequencing sample was made of PBMCs or T cells enriched from blood (not recorded which). These receptors were obtained from a man between 50 and 59 years old who had recovered from COVID-19.

This clone was counted between two and nine times. The CDR3 spells CASSIGLATGETQYF. The CDR3 DNA is TGTGCCAGTAGTATAGGGCTAGCTACAGGGGAGACCCAGTACTTC. The chain combines TRBV19 with TRBJ2-5; weak D call: TRBD1 (6 bases). The germline V gene has CDR1 LNHDA and CDR2 SQIVND (reference sequence). Trimming removed 1 base at V and 5 bases at J, with 14 bases between. The CDR3 loop spans 15 amino acids.

This chain joins TRBV7-3 and TRBJ2-2, with D possibly TRBD2 on 6 matching bases. There are 16 residues in the CDR3. Looked up from germline, CDR1 is SGHTA and CDR2 is FQGTGA. V lost 0 bases, J lost 3 bases, and 11 bases lay in between. CDR3 residues: CASSLTGTRDTGELFF. The CDR3 DNA sequence: TGTGCCAGCAGCTTAACAGGGACTCGAGACACCGGGGAGCTGTTTTTT. The complete variable domain, with remaining parts taken from reference TRBV7-3 and TRBJ2-2, reads GAGVSQTPSNKVTEKGKYVELRCDPISGHTALYWYRQSLGQGPEFLIYFQGTGAADDSGLPNDRFFAVRPEGSVSTLKIQRTERGDSAVYLCASSLTGTRDTGELFFGEGSRLTVL.

The chain uses TRBV5-4 and TRBJ2-4; TRBD1 matches at 8 bases. In germline, CDR1 is SGHNT, CDR2 YYREEE (reference sequence). Trimming cost V 6 bases and J 10 bases; bases outside gene matches: 15. This CDR3 has 15 amino acids. CDR3 protein: CASTLQGAGERIQYF. CDR3 nucleotide sequence: TGTGCCAGCACCCTCCAGGGGGCAGGGGAGAGGATTCAGTACTTC.

The V and J genes are TRBV10-3 and TRBJ1-1, with D possibly TRBD1 on 5 matching bases. V shed 11 bases and J shed 6 bases, with 19 bases lying between them. CDR3 length: 13 amino acids. Looked up from germline, CDR1 is ENHRY and CDR2 is SYGVKD. This CDR3 is CAAGEGIMAEAFF. DNA for the CDR3: TGTGCCGCGGGGGAGGGGATCATGGCTGAAGCTTTCTTT.

The J gene is TRBJ2-7, the V gene TRBV7-8, with D possibly matching TRBD2 (5 bases). Trimming shortened V by 7 bases and J by 2 bases, and 12 bases separated the two germline ends. Germline CDR1 and CDR2: SGHVS and FQNEAQ. The CDR3 has 13 amino acids. DNA for the CDR3: TGTGCCAGCACCCGAACGGGGACCTACGAGCAGTACTTC. Translation: CASTRTGTYEQYF.

The rearrangement uses TRBV20-1 and TRBJ1-3, with TRBD1 matching over 8 bases. The CDR3 loop spans 13 amino acids. Trimming removed 3 bases from V and 4 bases from J; junction bases left unmatched: 2. Germline values: CDR1 DFQATT, CDR2 SNEGSKA (reference sequence). DNA for the CDR3: TGCAGTGCTAGTAGGGACAGGGGAAACACCATATATTTT. This gives the protein CSASRDRGNTIYF.

The chain carries TRBV19 and TRBJ1-2; weak D call: TRBD1 (6 bases). V was trimmed by 4 bases and J by 3 bases, leaving 18 bases between them. This CDR3 region has 16 residues. The germline V gene encodes CDR1 LNHDA and CDR2 SQIVND (reference sequence). The CDR3 protein is CASSTPGTRVDYGYTF. The DNA for the CDR3 is TGTGCCAGTAGTACGCCCGGGACACGGGTTGACTATGGCTACACCTTC.

The chain carries TRBV19 and TRBJ1-5, with D uncertain. Germline-derived CDR1 and CDR2 are LNHDA and SQIVND (reference sequence). V lost 6 bases, J lost 2 bases, and 11 bases lay in between. The CDR3 extends over 14 amino acids. The CDR3 coding sequence is TGTGCCAGTAGCCCGGCGGGTGGCAATCAGCCCCAGCATTTT. Residues: CASSPAGGNQPQHF.

V gene TRBV9 combines with J gene TRBJ2-7; 9 bases agree with TRBD1. The CDR3 sequence is 16 residues long. Germline V gives CDR1 SGDLS, CDR2 YYNGEE. V gave up 4 bases and J gave up 2 bases; unmatched junction bases: 10. The DNA for the CDR3 is TGTGCCAGCAGCCTTCATGGGGACAGGGCCACCTACGAGCAGTACTTC. This sequence encodes CASSLHGDRATYEQYF.

This sequence joins TRBV21-1 and TRBJ2-7; the table names TRBD2, a call not compared with the DNA. TRBV21-1 counts as a pseudogene. The CDR3 totals 18 residues. The CDR3 loop reads CASSKTGGALNFPYEQYF. In DNA, the CDR3 is TGTGCCAGCAGCAAAACAGGAGGGGCGTTGAACTTTCCCTACGAGCAGTACTTC.

The table lists this clone with a few counts. This chain connects TRBV7-2 to TRBJ2-3, with 8 bases matching TRBD2. The CDR3 is 18 residues long. The V gene's germline CDR1 is SGHTA and CDR2 FQGNSA. The V and J ends lost 1 base and 2 bases, in that order; junction bases with no gene match: 11. This chain's CDR3 is CASSLGISGAGDTDTQYF. CDR3 nucleotides: TGTGCCAGCAGCTTAGGGATTAGCGGGGCGGGGGACACAGATACGCAGTATTTT.

The chain combines TRBV9 with TRBJ1-2, with 7 positions matching TRBD1. The CDR3 is 16 amino acids. The trim removed 0 bases at V and 0 bases at J, leaving 5 bases unmatched. In germline, CDR1 is SGDLS, CDR2 YYNGEE. This chain's CDR3 is CASSVDGGQTNYGYTF. CDR3 in DNA: TGTGCCAGCAGCGTAGATGGGGGACAGACTAACTATGGCTACACCTTC.

The V gene is TRBV9, the J gene TRBJ1-2; possible D gene TRBD1, 5 bases. Trimming shortened V by 4 bases and J by 8 bases, and 12 bases separated the two germline ends. This CDR3 has 12 residues. Germline V CDR1 and CDR2: SGDLS, YYNGEE. The DNA for the CDR3 is TGTGCCAGCAGCCGAGACAGTGGCGGCTACACCTTC. It yields the protein CASSRDSGGYTF.

V and J are TRBV27 and TRBJ1-4; 7 nucleotides align to TRBD1. CDR3 length: 15 amino acids. With V trimmed by 6 bases and J by 5 bases, 9 bases remained unmatched. CDR1 and CDR2 (germline): MNHEY, SMNVEV (reference sequence). CDR3 coding DNA: TGTGCCAGCAGAGCAACTAGGGGGCTGAATGAAAAACTGTTTTTT. Protein sequence: CASRATRGLNEKLFF.

The V gene is TRBV6-5, the J gene TRBJ1-1; possibly TRBD1 for D (6 bases). The germline CDR1 and CDR2 sequences are MNHEY and SVGAGI. This CDR3 region has 14 residues. V was trimmed by 4 bases and J by 7 bases, leaving 16 bases between them. The CDR3 bases are TGTGCCAGCAGTTCCCTGACTGGGGGCTATGAAGCTTTCTTT. It codes for CASSSLTGGYEAFF.

CDR3 in amino acids: CASSASYRVAGQPQHF. The DNA of the CDR3 is TGTGCCAGCAGCGCATCATACAGGGTAGCAGGGCAGCCCCAGCATTTT. The genes are TRBV7-2 and TRBJ1-5, with a weak D call TRBD1 (6 bases). V gave up 5 bases and J gave up 7 bases, with 21 bases separating them. Germline V CDR1 and CDR2: SGHTA, FQGNSA. The CDR3 totals 16 residues.

This sequence joins TRBV11-1 and TRBJ2-5; 9 bases match TRBD1. CDR1 and CDR2 from the germline V gene are SGHAT and FQDESV (reference sequence). The V gene end was trimmed by 5 bases and the J gene end by 5 bases; junction bases not matched to a gene: 6. The CDR3 loop spans 14 amino acids. CDR3 amino acids: CASSPTGGVETQYF. Here the CDR3 DNA reads TGTGCCAGCAGCCCAACAGGGGGCGTTGAGACCCAGTACTTC.

The chain couples TRBV27 to TRBJ2-7; TRBD2 matches 8 bases. Germline V CDR1 and CDR2: MNHEY, SMNVEV (reference sequence). The CDR3 consists of 16 residues. After removal of 2 bases from V and 2 bases from J, the junction contained 8 bases not matched to a gene. The CDR3 DNA reads TGTGCCAGCAGTTTAGCCTACAGCGGGGGCACCTACGAGCAGTACTTC. This sequence encodes CASSLAYSGGTYEQYF.

This chain links TRBV7-9 with TRBJ2-3; TRBD1 might be the D (6 bases). Germline loops: CDR1 SEHNR, CDR2 FQNEAQ (reference sequence). V dropped 5 bases and J dropped 2 bases, with 17 bases sitting between them. There are 16 residues in the CDR3. Written as DNA, the CDR3 is TGTGCCAGCAGCCTCCGGGACACGGTCGTCACAGATACGCAGTATTTT. This codes for CASSLRDTVVTDTQYF.